This is a list of T cell receptor beta chains from one sample in a study of T cell changes during pregnancy in multiple sclerosis. Here immunoSEQ multiplex PCR was the method, and the copy in TCRdb shows in-frame clones only, minus some. The repertoire consists of 45,000 to 65,000 clones, with approximately 91% occurring once and the leading ten covering about 0.28%. The specimen comprised CD4+ T cells from peripheral blood mononuclear cells, sampled in the second trimester of pregnancy. The receptors come from a female donor with multiple sclerosis, enrolled in a pregnancy study. Each CDR3 is given with its conserved first and last residue. The D gene is left open where the match is weak. Clone size, where shown, is once, few, many, or a class for clones that have expanded.

>NA|TRBJ2-3|15|TRBV1|NA
CTSSQGRGCTDTQYF
TGCACCAGCAGCCAAGGAAGGGGCTGCACAGATACGCAGTATTTT
>NA|TRBJ1-6|12|TRBV27|NA
CASSFQGTSLHF
TGTGCCAGCAGTTTTCAGGGCACTTCTCTCCACTTT
>NA|TRBJ2-2|15|TRBV5-6|NA
CASSPVQGITGELFF
TGTGCCAGCAGCCCCGTCCAGGGGATAACCGGGGAGCTGTTTTTT
>NA|TRBJ1-1|15|TRBV14|NA
CASSLIGTNTLKAFF
TGTGCCAGCAGCCTGATAGGGACAAATACCCTCAAAGCTTTCTTT
>NA|TRBJ1-2|15|TRBV2|TRBD1
CASNSQTGVHYGYTF
TGTGCCAGCAACTCGCAGACAGGGGTCCACTATGGCTACACCTTC
>NA|TRBJ1-5|13|TRBV5-1|NA
CASSPDTNQPQHF
TGCGCCAGCAGCCCTGACACCAATCAGCCCCAGCATTTT
>NA|TRBJ1-3|15|TRBV2|NA
CASSTQGTGGNTIYF
TGTGCCAGCAGTACGCAGGGAACCGGAGGAAACACCATATATTTT
>few|TRBJ2-3|16|TRBV5-1|TRBD2
CASSRLSGERTDTQYF
TGCGCCAGCAGCCGTCTTAGCGGGGAAAGAACAGATACGCAGTATTTT
>NA|TRBJ2-7|14|TRBV18|NA
CASSPPRSSYEQYF
TGTGCCAGCTCACCGCCCCGGAGCTCCTACGAGCAGTACTTC
>NA|TRBJ2-7|14|TRBV11-2|NA
CASSSISGLGEQYF
TGTGCCAGCAGCTCAATTTCAGGGCTGGGCGAGCAGTACTTC
>NA|TRBJ2-2|13|TRBV2|NA
CASSEEHTGELFF
TGTGCCAGCAGTGAAGAGCACACCGGGGAGCTGTTTTTT
>NA|TRBJ2-3|14|TRBV19|NA
CATSRTPSTDTQYF
TGTGCCACCTCGCGGACACCAAGCACAGATACGCAGTATTTT
>once|TRBJ2-1|15|TRBV4-1|NA
CASSTETNLYNEQFF
TGCGCCAGCAGCACAGAGACCAACCTTTACAATGAGCAGTTCTTC
>NA|TRBJ2-7|15|TRBV14|TRBD1
CASSQARQGPYEQYF
TGTGCCAGCAGCCAAGCTCGACAGGGCCCCTACGAGCAGTACTTC
>NA|TRBJ1-5|14|TRBV7-8|NA
CASSLVRGNQPQHF
TGTGCCAGCAGCTTAGTCAGGGGCAATCAGCCCCAGCATTTT
>NA|TRBJ2-1|15|TRBV5-1|NA
CASSLAARGWDEQFF
TGCGCCAGCAGCTTGGCCGCACGGGGGTGGGATGAGCAGTTCTTC
>once|TRBJ1-4|16|TRBV29-1|TRBD1
CSVGLGTGASTGKLFF
TGCAGCGTTGGCCTCGGGACAGGAGCTTCCACGGGAAAACTGTTTTTT
>NA|TRBJ1-1|12|TRBV18|NA
CASSLIATEAFF
TGTGCCAGCTCACTAATCGCCACAGAAGCTTTCTTT
>once|TRBJ1-1|14|TRBV7-3|NA
CASSLQGIGTEAFF
TGTGCCAGCAGCTTGCAGGGGATCGGCACTGAAGCTTTCTTT
>NA|TRBJ2-1|15|TRBV5-1|TRBD2
CASSSLAESYNEQFF
TGCGCCAGCAGCTCACTAGCGGAATCCTACAATGAGCAGTTCTTC
>NA|TRBJ2-7|14|TRBV6-5|NA
CASSFGRRGYEQYF
TGTGCCAGCAGTTTTGGTCGAAGGGGCTACGAGCAGTACTTC
>NA|TRBJ2-1|16|TRBV2|TRBD2
CATRERSGLAGDEQFF
TGTGCCACCAGAGAGAGATCTGGACTAGCGGGGGATGAGCAGTTCTTC
>NA|TRBJ1-6|14|TRBV5-4|NA
CASSLGAGNSPLHF
TGTGCCAGCAGCTTGGGGGCAGGGAATTCACCCCTCCACTTT
>NA|TRBJ1-2|12|TRBV19|TRBD1
CASTVGQHGYTF
TGTGCCAGTACGGTGGGACAGCATGGCTACACCTTC
>NA|TRBJ2-7|16|TRBV19|TRBD2
CASSYSPGGTSYEQYF
TGTGCCAGTAGTTATAGTCCGGGAGGAACGTCCTACGAGCAGTACTTC
>NA|TRBJ2-5|13|TRBV5-1|NA
CASSRSPGETQYF
TGCGCCAGCAGCCGGTCCCCTGGAGAGACCCAGTACTTC
>NA|TRBJ2-1|15|TRBV9|NA
CASSVAGADYNEQFF
TGTGCCAGCAGCGTAGCTGGAGCGGATTACAATGAGCAGTTCTTC
>NA|TRBJ1-1|17|TRBV28|NA
CASSPIGGAPLNTEAFF
TGTGCCAGCAGCCCGATAGGAGGAGCGCCCTTAAACACTGAAGCTTTCTTT
>NA|TRBJ2-6|17|TRBV19|NA
CASSMAQFHSGANVLTF
TGTGCCAGTAGTATGGCACAGTTCCACTCTGGGGCCAACGTCCTGACTTTC
>NA|TRBJ1-3|15|TRBV5-6|NA
CASSEGGSSGNTIYF
TGTGCCAGCAGCGAAGGTGGGAGCTCTGGAAACACCATATATTTT
>NA|TRBJ2-1|15|TRBV7-9|NA
CASYQWGGFYNEQFF
TGTGCCAGCTACCAATGGGGGGGCTTCTACAATGAGCAGTTCTTC
>NA|TRBJ1-1|16|TRBV7-8|NA
CASSLTGGVSAAEAFF
TGTGCCAGCAGCTTAACGGGGGGGGTCTCTGCCGCTGAAGCTTTCTTT
>NA|TRBJ1-2|15|TRBV18|TRBD1
CASSPDRGYSYGYTF
TGTGCCAGCTCACCGGACAGGGGTTATAGCTATGGCTACACCTTC
>NA|TRBJ2-2|14|TRBV6-6|NA
CASSPGHNFGELFF
TGTGCCAGCAGTCCCGGACACAACTTCGGGGAGCTGTTTTTT
>NA|TRBJ1-2|13|TRBV2|TRBD1
CASSGSQGSGYTF
TGTGCCAGCAGTGGCTCACAGGGGTCGGGCTACACCTTC
>once|TRBJ1-2|15|TRBV27|TRBD1
CASSVRTGANYGYTF
TGTGCCAGCAGTGTCAGGACAGGCGCTAACTATGGCTACACCTTC
>NA|TRBJ1-3|16|TRBV5-1|NA
CASIPAPGASGNTIYF
TGCGCCAGCATTCCAGCCCCGGGAGCCTCTGGAAACACCATATATTTT
>NA|TRBJ2-7|14|TRBV2|NA
CASTLMGEGYEQYF
TGTGCCAGCACCTTAATGGGAGAAGGGTACGAGCAGTACTTC
>NA|TRBJ2-2|17|TRBV11-2|NA
CASSLVGQGKHTGELFF
TGTGCCAGCAGCTTAGTGGGTCAGGGCAAACACACCGGGGAGCTGTTTTTT
>NA|TRBJ1-3|14|TRBV19|NA
CASRGSNRGNTIYF
TGTGCCAGTAGGGGCTCAAATCGTGGAAACACCATATATTTT
>few|TRBJ1-1|14|TRBV9|NA
CASSVDAGITEAFF
TGTGCCAGCAGCGTAGACGCAGGAATCACTGAAGCTTTCTTT
>NA|TRBJ2-2|14|TRBV10-3|TRBD1
CASTGTGVNGELFF
TGTGCCTCAACCGGGACAGGGGTGAACGGGGAGCTGTTTTTT
>few|TRBJ2-1|15|TRBV5-1|TRBD2
CASSLRTSGRNEQFF
TGCGCCAGCAGCTTGCGAACTAGCGGGAGGAATGAGCAGTTCTTC
>NA|TRBJ1-6|14|TRBV19|TRBD1
CASSTRQGASPLHF
TGTGCCAGTAGTACACGACAGGGGGCTTCACCCCTCCACTTT
>NA|TRBJ2-3|14|TRBV25-1|NA
CASSEWGGTDTQYF
TGTGCCAGCAGTGAATGGGGAGGCACAGATACGCAGTATTTT
>NA|TRBJ2-1|14|TRBV7-8|TRBD2
CASSRGGKDNEQFF
TGTGCCAGCAGCCGGGGGGGCAAGGACAATGAGCAGTTCTTC
>NA|TRBJ2-1|13|TRBV18|NA
CASSPGLRDEQFF
TGTGCCAGCTCACCAGGGCTACGTGATGAGCAGTTCTTC